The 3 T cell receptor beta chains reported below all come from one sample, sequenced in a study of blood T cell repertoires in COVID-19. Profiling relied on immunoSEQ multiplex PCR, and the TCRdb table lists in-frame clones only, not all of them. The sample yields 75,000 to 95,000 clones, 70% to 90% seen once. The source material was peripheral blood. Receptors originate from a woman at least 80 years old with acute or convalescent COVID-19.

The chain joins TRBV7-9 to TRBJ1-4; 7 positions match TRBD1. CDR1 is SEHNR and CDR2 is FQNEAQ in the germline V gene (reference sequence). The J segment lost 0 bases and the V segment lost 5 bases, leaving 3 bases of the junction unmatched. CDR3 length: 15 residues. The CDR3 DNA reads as TGTGCCAGCAGCCCTGGACAGGCAACTAATGAAAAACTGTTTTTT. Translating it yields CASSPGQATNEKLFF.

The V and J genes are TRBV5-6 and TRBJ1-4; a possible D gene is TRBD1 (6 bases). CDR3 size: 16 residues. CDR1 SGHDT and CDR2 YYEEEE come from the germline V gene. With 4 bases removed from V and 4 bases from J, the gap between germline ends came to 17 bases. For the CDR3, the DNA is TGTGCCAGCAGCGGGGAATGGGGGCGCGGTAATGAAAAACTGTTTTTT. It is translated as CASSGEWGRGNEKLFF.

The CDR3 DNA reads TGCGCCAGCAGCTTTACAGGGGTTGGAAACACCATATATTTT. Translation: CASSFTGVGNTIYF. The rearrangement uses TRBV5-1 and TRBJ1-3; 7 positions agree with TRBD1. Trimming removed 2 bases from V and 3 bases from J; junction bases left unmatched: 2. Germline V gene lookup returns CDR1 SGHRS and CDR2 YFSETQ. CDR3 length: 14 amino acids.